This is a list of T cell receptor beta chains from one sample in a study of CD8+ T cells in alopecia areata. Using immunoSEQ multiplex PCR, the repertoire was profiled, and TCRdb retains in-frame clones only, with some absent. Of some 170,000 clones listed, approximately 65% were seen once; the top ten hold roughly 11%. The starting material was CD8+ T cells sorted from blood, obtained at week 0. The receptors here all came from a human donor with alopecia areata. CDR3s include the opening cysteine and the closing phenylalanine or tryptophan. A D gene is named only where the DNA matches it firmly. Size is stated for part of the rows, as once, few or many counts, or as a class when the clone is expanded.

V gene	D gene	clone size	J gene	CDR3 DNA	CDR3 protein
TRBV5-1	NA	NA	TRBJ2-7	TGCGCCAGCAGCCCGACGACAAATGCCTACGAGCAGTACTTC	CASSPTTNAYEQYF
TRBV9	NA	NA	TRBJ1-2	TGTGCCAGCAGCGTAGGGGCGCGCGCTGGCTACACCTTC	CASSVGARAGYTF
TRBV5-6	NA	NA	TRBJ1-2	TGTGCCAGCAGCTTGGGGGGATCCCACTATGGCTACACCTTC	CASSLGGSHYGYTF
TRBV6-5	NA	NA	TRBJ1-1	TGTGCCAGCAGTCTCGGGGGCACCTATGAAGCTTTCTTT	CASSLGGTYEAFF
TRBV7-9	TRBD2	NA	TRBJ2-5	TGTGCCAGCAGCATCCTAGCGGGGCCACAAGAGACCCAGTACTTC	CASSILAGPQETQYF
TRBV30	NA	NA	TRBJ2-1	TGTGCCAGGGCACAACAGGGCAATGAGCAGTTCTTC	CARAQQGNEQFF
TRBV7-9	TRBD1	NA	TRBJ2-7	TGTGCCAGCAGCCCCAGTCGGGACAGGGCCTCCTACGAGCAGTACTTC	CASSPSRDRASYEQYF
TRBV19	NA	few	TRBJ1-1	TGTGCCAGTTCGCTGTACCCGAACACTGAAGCTTTCTTT	CASSLYPNTEAFF
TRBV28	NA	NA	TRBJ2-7	TGTGCCAGCAGTTTACCTGGGCCCGGGTCCTACGAGCAGTACTTC	CASSLPGPGSYEQYF
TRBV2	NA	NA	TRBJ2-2	TGTGCCAGCAGTGAAAGTAACACCGGGGAGCTGTTTTTT	CASSESNTGELFF
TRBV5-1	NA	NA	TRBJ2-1	TGCGCCAGCAGCTTAATTCAGGGAGAGGGCTACAATGAGCAGTTCTTC	CASSLIQGEGYNEQFF
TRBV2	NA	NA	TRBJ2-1	TGTGCCAGCAGTGTGGGGAACAATGAGCAGTTCTTC	CASSVGNNEQFF
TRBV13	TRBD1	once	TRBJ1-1	TGTGCCAGCAGCTTAACGGGGACAGGGAACACTGAAGCTTTCTTT	CASSLTGTGNTEAFF
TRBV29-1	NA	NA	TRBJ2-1	TGCAGCGTTGAGTACAATGAGCAGTTCTTC	CSVEYNEQFF
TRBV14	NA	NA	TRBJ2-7	TGTGCCAGCAGCCAAGATGAGGCAACCTACGAGCAGTACTTC	CASSQDEATYEQYF
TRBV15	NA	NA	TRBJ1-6	TGTGCCACCAGCAGAGATCTTGGGAGAAATTCACCCCTCCACTTT	CATSRDLGRNSPLHF
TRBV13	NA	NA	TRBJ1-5	TGTGCCAGCAGCTTAGGCGTAAATCAGCCCCAGCATTTT	CASSLGVNQPQHF
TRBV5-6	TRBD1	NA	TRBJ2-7	TGTGCCAGCAGCTCCGGGACAGGACGTAGGGAGCAGTACTTC	CASSSGTGRREQYF
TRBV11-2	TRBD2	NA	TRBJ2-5	TGTGCCAGCAGCTTAGCGGGGGGGGATGAGACCCAGTACTTC	CASSLAGGDETQYF
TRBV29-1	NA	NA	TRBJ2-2	TGCAGCGTCCCCCTTGGGGGGGGGCCAGCCGGGGAGCTGTTTTTT	CSVPLGGGPAGELFF
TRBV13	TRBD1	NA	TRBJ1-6	TGTGCCAGCAGCTACTCAGGGGGTTCACCCCTCCACTTT	CASSYSGGSPLHF
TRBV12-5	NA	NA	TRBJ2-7	TGTGCTAGTGGTCCATCTACCTACGAGCAGTACTTC	CASGPSTYEQYF
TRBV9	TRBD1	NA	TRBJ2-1	TGTGCCAGCAGCGCAGGGCCCACCGAGGGACAGGGCGAGTTCTTC	CASSAGPTEGQGEFF
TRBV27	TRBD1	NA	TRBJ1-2	TGTGCCAGCAGTCCAATCAGCCGACAGGGGGAGGGTTATGGCTACACCTTC	CASSPISRQGEGYGYTF
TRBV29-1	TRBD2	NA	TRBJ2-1	TGCAGCGTTGCTCGGGGGGGGCTCAATGAGCAGTTCTTC	CSVARGGLNEQFF
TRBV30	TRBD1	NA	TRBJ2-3	TGTGCCTGGAGTGGACAGGGCCCTTTGGATACGCAGTATTTT	CAWSGQGPLDTQYF
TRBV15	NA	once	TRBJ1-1	TGTGCCACCAGCAGTACCCGACAGTTGAACACTGAAGCTTTCTTT	CATSSTRQLNTEAFF
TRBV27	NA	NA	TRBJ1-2	TGTGCCAGCAGTTTAACAAGGGACTATGGCTACACCTTC	CASSLTRDYGYTF
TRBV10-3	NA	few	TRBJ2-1	TGTGCCATCAGGAGGGGGGCCTTTACGAATGAGCAGTTCTTC	CAIRRGAFTNEQFF
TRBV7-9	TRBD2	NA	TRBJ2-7	TGTGCCAGCAGCCACCCAGCGGGGCCCTACGAGCAGTACTTC	CASSHPAGPYEQYF
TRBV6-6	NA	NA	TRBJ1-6	TGTGCCAGCAGTTACGCCGGGACGGAGAATTCACCCCTCCACTTT	CASSYAGTENSPLHF
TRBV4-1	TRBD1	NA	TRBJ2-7	TGCGCCAGCAGCCTAGCCCACGACAGGGCAACCTACGAGCAGTACTTC	CASSLAHDRATYEQYF
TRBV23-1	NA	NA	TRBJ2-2	TGCGCCGAGAGTGGGACACAAGGAGCCGGGGAGCTGTTTTTT	CAESGTQGAGELFF
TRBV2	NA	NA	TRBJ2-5	TGTGCCAGCAGTGAAAAAGCAAATCCGACCCAGTACTTC	CASSEKANPTQYF
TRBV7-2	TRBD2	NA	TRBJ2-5	TGTGCCAGCAGCTTAGCGGGACTACCATCCCCCGGAGAGACCCAGTACTTC	CASSLAGLPSPGETQYF
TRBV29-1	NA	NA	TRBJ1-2	TGCAGCGTTGGTACCGGGGCCCGCGGAGGCTACACCTTC	CSVGTGARGGYTF
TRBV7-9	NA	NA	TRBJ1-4	TGTGCCAGCAGCCCCGCAACTAATGAAAAACTGTTTTTT	CASSPATNEKLFF
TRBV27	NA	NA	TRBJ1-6	TGTGCCAGCAGTTTATCGATCGTCAGCTCCTATAATTCACCCCTCCACTTT	CASSLSIVSSYNSPLHF
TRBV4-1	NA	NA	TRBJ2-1	TGCGCCAGCAGCCAAGAAGAGAAGCAGTTCTTC	CASSQEEKQFF
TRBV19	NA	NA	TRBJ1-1	TGTGCCAGTCGCGGGGGATTTAACACTGAAGCTTTCTTT	CASRGGFNTEAFF
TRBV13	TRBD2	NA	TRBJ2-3	TGTGCCAGCAGCTTGGGACTACCCTCGGGTACGCAGTATTTT	CASSLGLPSGTQYF
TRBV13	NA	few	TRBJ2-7	TGTGCCAGCAGCTCACAGGGCTACGAGCAGTACTTC	CASSSQGYEQYF
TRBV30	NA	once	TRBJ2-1	TGTGCCTGGAGTGTTTCGGTTGAGCAGTTCTTC	CAWSVSVEQFF
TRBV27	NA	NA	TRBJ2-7	TGTGCCAGCAGTTTAGGGAACAACGACTACGAGCAGTACTTC	CASSLGNNDYEQYF
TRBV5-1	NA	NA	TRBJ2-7	TGCGCCAGCAGCTTGGCAGGGGACGGACCCTACGCGGAGCAGTACTTC	CASSLAGDGPYAEQYF
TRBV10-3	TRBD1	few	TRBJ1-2	TGTGCCATCAGCCACTTCTCCGGGACAGGGGGGGATCCGTCTTTAAACTATGGCTACACCTTC	CAISHFSGTGGDPSLNYGYTF
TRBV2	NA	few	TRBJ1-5	TGTGCCAGCAGTGCGGGAGATGGCAATCAGCCCCAGCATTTT	CASSAGDGNQPQHF
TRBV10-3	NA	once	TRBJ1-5	TGTGCCATCAGTGCTTCAGGTCGGGATCAGCCCCAGCATTTT	CAISASGRDQPQHF